Each of the 30 T cell receptor beta chains below was sequenced from the same sample in a study of T-cell reconstitution after alpha-beta-depleted transplantation in children. Unique molecular identifiers tagged the TCRbeta library. TCRdb independently ran MiXCR on the PCR reads; one entry per CDR3 protein. The sample holds about 78,000 distinct CDR3 sequences, 11% to 15% seen once. The source material was PBMCs, mostly from graft donor cells, sampled 180 days after TCRalphabeta/CD19-depleted stem cell transplant. These receptors all stem from a male patient aged 2 to 9 who had a stem cell transplant for acute lymphoblastic leukemia, so the T cells may come from the graft donor.

The sample holds a few counts of this clonotype. This chain links TRBV28 with TRBJ2-3; D is undetermined. This CDR3 comprises 13 residues. CDR1 and CDR2 (germline): MDHEN, SYDVKM. With 5 bases removed from V and 1 base from J, the gap between germline ends came to 7 bases. CDR3 region: CASSPFRTDTQYF. The CDR3 coding sequence is TGTGCCAGCAGTCCGTTTCGCACAGATACGCAGTATTTT.

This clonotype was seen a handful of times. The gene calls are TRBV6-1 and TRBJ2-7; no clear D. Germline CDR1 and CDR2: MNHNS and SASEGT. Trimming took off 6 bases at V and 6 bases at J, with 21 bases between the two ends. This CDR3 has 15 residues. The CDR3 region has the DNA TGTGCCAGCAGACCTCCCCCTGTACTTCAAGGCGAGCAGTACTTC. Residues: CASRPPPVLQGEQYF.

Only one count was recorded for this clonotype. The J gene is TRBJ1-3, the V gene TRBV10-3; D is undetermined. Germline CDR1 ENHRY, CDR2 SYGVKD. CDR3 size: 11 residues. V shed 8 bases and J shed 7 bases, with 9 bases lying between them. The CDR3: CAILSVNTIYF. For the CDR3, the DNA is TGTGCCATCCTTAGCGTTAACACCATATATTTT.

CDR3 sequence reads: CARQGFSQYNEQFF. CDR3 DNA sequence: TGTGCCAGACAGGGCTTCAGCCAGTACAATGAGCAGTTCTTC. This rearrangement joins TRBV2 to TRBJ2-1, with D possibly TRBD1 on 6 matching bases. The V end was cut by 9 bases, the J end by 4 bases, with 16 bases between. The germline gives CDR1 SNHLY, CDR2 FYNNEI. This CDR3 comprises 14 residues.

V and J are TRBV10-1 and TRBJ1-5; D is uncertain. Germline-derived CDR1 and CDR2 are WNHNN and SYGVQD (reference sequence). V lost 6 bases and J lost 3, with 21 bases in between. This CDR3 is 17 amino acids long. CDR3 amino acids: CASRSRREDHNNQPQHF. As DNA, the CDR3 is TGCGCCAGCAGATCGAGAAGGGAGGATCATAACAATCAGCCCCAGCATTTT.

This clonotype was detected many times. The chain carries TRBV5-1 and TRBJ2-2; D unresolved. The V and J ends lost 0 bases and 4 bases respectively, with 7 bases between them. The germline CDR1 and CDR2 sequences are SGHRS and YFSETQ. The CDR3 is made up of 14 amino acids. CDR3 nucleotide sequence: TGCGCCAGCAGCTTGGTTGTGAGCACCGGGGAGCTGTTTTTT. The encoded protein is CASSLVVSTGELFF.

The chain uses TRBV7-2 and TRBJ1-5; D call uncertain. Trimming stripped 5 bases from V and 4 bases from J, with 9 bases between. CDR1 and CDR2 (germline): SGHTA, FQGNSA. CDR3 length equals 13 residues. The CDR3 DNA sequence: TGTGCCAGCAGCCCCGAGTTTAATCAGCCCCAGCATTTT. This gives the protein CASSPEFNQPQHF.

The gene calls are TRBV7-6 and TRBJ2-3; 8 positions match TRBD1. Germline CDR1 is SGHVS and CDR2 is FNYEAQ. The CDR3 length is 14 residues. V lost 5 bases and J lost 2; bases outside the gene matches: 3. The CDR3 spells CASSPGQVTDTQYF. Written as DNA, the CDR3 is TGTGCCAGCAGCCCGGGACAGGTCACAGATACGCAGTATTTT.

For this clonotype: The CDR3 does not close with the conserved phenylalanine or tryptophan, likely indicating a read error. The limits of the CDR3 on the DNA are not certain, so only TCRdb's listed CDR3 is given. V and J are TRBV20-1 and TRBJ2-7; the table's D call, TRBD1, has no DNA check behind it. The CDR3 has 11 residues if both end residues are counted. The germline V gene has CDR1 DFQATT and CDR2 SNEGSKA (reference sequence). The CDR3 loop reads CSARDRLAGVI.

The V and J genes are TRBV5-5 and TRBJ1-6, with 7 bases matching TRBD1. This CDR3 has 15 residues. The germline V gene has CDR1 SGHKS and CDR2 YYEKEE (reference sequence). Trimming removed 4 bases from V and 2 bases from J; junction bases left unmatched: 3. The CDR3 bases are TGTGCCAGCAGCCTGGGACAGCCCTATAATTCACCCCTCCACTTT. This codes for CASSLGQPYNSPLHF.

In this sample, this clonotype turned up once. The V and J genes are TRBV7-8 and TRBJ2-7; D is possibly TRBD1 (5 bases). CDR1 SGHVS and CDR2 FQNEAQ come from the germline V gene. The CDR3 is 14 residues long. V was shortened by 3 bases and J by 3 bases, with 12 bases between the two germline ends. In DNA form, the CDR3 reads TGTGCCAGCAGCTTCACCAGGGATTACTACGAGCAGTACTTC. This translates into CASSFTRDYYEQYF.

The rearrangement joins TRBV7-6 to TRBJ2-4; TRBD2 agrees at 7 bases. Germline-derived CDR1 and CDR2 are SGHVS and FNYEAQ. This CDR3 has 16 amino acids. V shed 0 bases and J 1 base; nucleotides not matched to a gene: 3. CDR3 in amino acids: CASSLARDYAKNIQYF. The CDR3 DNA sequence: TGTGCCAGCAGCTTAGCCCGGGACTACGCCAAAAACATTCAGTACTTC.

This clonotype has only a few counts. This chain joins TRBV18 and TRBJ2-7; TRBD2 is a possible D gene (5 bases). Between the trimmed V and J ends, which lost 0 bases and 4 bases, there was a span of 10 bases. This CDR3 region has 14 residues. CDR1 and CDR2 from the germline V gene are KGHSH and LQKENI. The CDR3 coding sequence is TGTGCCAGCTCACCACCGCTTAGAGGGTACGAGCAGTACTTC. Translated, it gives CASSPPLRGYEQYF.

This chain links TRBV24-1 with TRBJ2-5, with D perhaps TRBD1 (7 bases). CDR3 length: 15 residues. In germline, CDR1 is KGHDR, CDR2 SFDVKD. The germline V and J ends were trimmed by 4 bases and 1 base, with 12 bases remaining between them. CDR3 nucleotide sequence: TGTGCCACCAGTGACGCGGGACAGCCCCAAGAGACCCAGTACTTC. It is translated as CATSDAGQPQETQYF.

This clonotype was seen a few times. The J gene is TRBJ2-2, the V gene TRBV20-1; D is possibly TRBD2 (7 bases). CDR1 and CDR2 (germline): DFQATT, SNEGSKA (reference sequence). The CDR3 has 13 residues. V lost 1 base and J 6 bases, leaving 9 bases between the germline ends. The DNA of the CDR3 is TGCAGTGCTAGAGGAGGGGGGGCCGGGGAGCTGTTTTTT. This gives the protein CSARGGGAGELFF.

The chain uses TRBV4-3 and TRBJ2-3, with unresolved D. Germline V CDR1 and CDR2: LGHNA, YSLEER. V lost 0 bases and J 2 bases, leaving 15 bases between the germline ends. This CDR3 comprises 17 residues. The DNA for the CDR3 is TGCGCCAGCAGCCAAGATTTCAGCTGGGCGGACACAGATACGCAGTATTTT. It translates to CASSQDFSWADTDTQYF.

A few counts support this clonotype. The genes are TRBV5-1 and TRBJ2-1, with D uncertain. The CDR3 totals 16 residues. In germline, CDR1 is SGHRS, CDR2 YFSETQ. The V end lost 0 bases, the J end lost 7 bases, and 17 bases lay between the germline ends. Written as DNA, the CDR3 is TGCGCCAGCAGCTTGGCACTTGGTCTAGATGTAAATGAGCAGTTCTTC. Translated, it gives CASSLALGLDVNEQFF.

This clonotype has more than one count but fewer than ten. This chain links TRBV10-3 with TRBJ2-5; no definite D call. V was clipped by 5 bases and J by 7 bases, with 8 bases between them. The CDR3 has 11 amino acids. The V gene's germline CDR1 is ENHRY and CDR2 SYGVKD. In DNA form, the CDR3 reads TGTGCCATCAGTTCCACGGGGACCCAGTACTTC. Protein: CAISSTGTQYF.

Only a few counts were recorded for this clonotype. The chain uses TRBV28 and TRBJ2-7; D not resolved. V lost 5 bases, J lost 1 base, and 12 bases lay in between. Germline V gene sequence: CDR1 MDHEN, CDR2 SYDVKM. CDR3 length: 14 amino acids. As DNA, the CDR3 is TGTGCCAGCAGTATTAACGGGCCTTCCTACGAGCAGTACTTC. This codes for CASSINGPSYEQYF.

For this clonotype: One junction end does not reproduce the germline sequence, and a read error may be involved. V usage is TRBV7-2 and J usage is TRBJ2-7; D not resolved. CDR1 is SGHTA and CDR2 is FQGNSA in the germline V gene. The CDR3 consists of 14 residues. This CDR3 reads CASSLVQSSYGQYF. CDR3 nucleotides: TGTGCCAGCAGCTTAGTCCAGAGCTCCTACGGGCAGTACTTC.

This clonotype was recorded at least ten times. The rearrangement links TRBV7-6 to TRBJ2-1, with TRBD2 identical over 10 bases. Germline CDR1 is SGHVS and CDR2 is FNYEAQ. The CDR3 sequence is 14 residues long. Trimming cost V 5 bases and J 10 bases; bases outside gene matches: 8. The DNA for the CDR3 is TGTGCCAGCAGCCTCGAGCGGGGGGGCCGCGAGCAGTTCTTC. Translation gives CASSLERGGREQFF.

A word on this clonotype: It may be a read error: a sequence one base away is much more abundant. The chain is built from TRBV6-5 and TRBJ1-4; D uncertain. Trimming cost V 3 bases and J 4 bases, with 0 bases left between them. CDR1 and CDR2 from the germline V gene are MNHEY and SVGAGI. The CDR3 consists of 11 residues. CDR3 bases: TGTGCCAGCAGTTATAATGAAAAACTGTTTTTT. It is translated as CASSYNEKLFF.

The CDR3 DNA reads TGTGCCAGCAGTTTATATTGGGACCCCACCTACAATGAGCAGTTCTTC. Its protein product is CASSLYWDPTYNEQFF. The chain uses TRBV28 and TRBJ2-1; D possibly uses TRBD1 or TRBD2 (5 bases each). This CDR3 has 16 amino acids. Germline loops: CDR1 MDHEN, CDR2 SYDVKM. The V gene lost 1 base and the J gene lost 2 bases, with 12 bases spanning the gap.

The rearrangement links TRBV10-3 to TRBJ1-2; D not resolved. The CDR3 totals 11 residues. Trimming pared 6 bases from V and 6 bases from J, leaving 8 bases between. Germline CDR1 reads ENHRY; CDR2 reads SYGVKD. This CDR3 is CAIRTQDGYTF. The CDR3 coding sequence is TGTGCCATCAGAACCCAGGATGGCTACACCTTC.

This clonotype was recorded a few times. The chain carries TRBV2 and TRBJ1-3; D call uncertain. CDR3 length equals 14 residues. Trimming took off 6 bases at V and 2 bases at J, with 11 bases between the two ends. The germline gives CDR1 SNHLY, CDR2 FYNNEI. As DNA, the CDR3 is TGTGCCAGCAGGGATGACGGGACTGGAAACACCATATATTTT. Amino acid sequence: CASRDDGTGNTIYF.

This rearrangement joins TRBV24-1 to TRBJ2-5; 8 nucleotides agree with TRBD1. The CDR3 is made up of 15 amino acids. V was clipped by 4 bases and J by 2 bases; unmatched bases: 5. Per germline, CDR1 KGHDR and CDR2 SFDVKD. The CDR3 region is CATSETGALQETQYF. The CDR3 nucleotides are TGTGCCACCAGTGAGACAGGGGCCCTTCAAGAGACCCAGTACTTC.

The rearrangement joins TRBV7-6 to TRBJ2-1, with TRBD2 matching over 11 bases. The CDR3 is made up of 16 amino acids. Germline CDR1 is SGHVS and CDR2 is FNYEAQ. V trimming: 1 base; J trimming: 4 bases; junction bases outside the gene matches: 3. The CDR3 DNA sequence: TGTGCCAGCAGCTTAGTGGCTAGCGGGGGGTACAATGAGCAGTTCTTC. Protein sequence: CASSLVASGGYNEQFF.

The chain combines TRBV6-5 with TRBJ1-1; possible D gene TRBD1, 5 bases. The CDR3 spans 13 residues. Looked up from germline, CDR1 is MNHEY and CDR2 is SVGAGI. Trimming left V 2 bases short and J 4 bases short, with 8 bases between. Written as DNA, the CDR3 is TGTGCCAGCAGTTACGGAGGGGCCACTGAAGCTTTCTTT. Protein: CASSYGGATEAFF.

V and J are TRBV20-1 and TRBJ2-1, with 7 bases that match TRBD1. The germline CDR1 and CDR2 sequences are DFQATT and SNEGSKA (reference sequence). The CDR3 loop spans 14 amino acids. V dropped 1 base and J dropped 3; count of bases not matched to a gene: 3. The CDR3 is CSARGQGRYNEQFF. CDR3 sequence (DNA): TGCAGTGCTAGAGGACAGGGCCGCTACAATGAGCAGTTCTTC.

Details on this clonotype: This may be a read error: a much more frequent sequence differs by one nucleotide. The chain recombines TRBV27 with TRBJ1-5; D remains unclear. CDR3 length: 13 amino acids. Germline CDR1 and CDR2: MNHEY and SMNVEV (reference sequence). The ends were cut back, 1 base at V and 5 bases at J, with 6 bases in the middle. The CDR3 loop is CASSLFRDQPQHF. The CDR3 DNA is TGTGCCAGCAGTTTATTCAGAGATCAGCCCCAGCATTTT.